This T cell receptor (beta chain) was documented in a study of cytomegalovirus exposure and HLA in healthy donors (dated by TCRdb to about 2017). A note on the overall study: According to a later analysis, the 110 or so validation repertoires were produced on the same platform as the approximately 690 repertoires of the first cohort. The study was designed to test whether signatures of past pathogen exposure could be identified by cataloging public T cell receptors. To predict cytomegalovirus infection status, the study brought together high-throughput TCR immunosequencing, statistical association of individual TCRs with disease status, and machine learning. In addition to the first cohort of 650 to 800 subjects, a separate validation cohort of 130 or so different subjects was used. What the work shows at the level of the full study, not this receptor alone: Across donors, most TCR sequences were observed very rarely, whereas some public TCRs were present in many individuals. In vitro tests confirmed that a few of the cytomegalovirus-associated TCR beta chains recognize cytomegalovirus antigens. According to the authors, the approach could potentially be generalized to other disease states and immunological phenotypes. Cytomegalovirus status was reported to be diagnosed by the classifier with high specificity and sensitivity in both the original and validation cohorts. The study gave a list of 150 to 200 TCR beta chains associated with cytomegalovirus. All 120 or so repertoires were used to score co-occurrence in the validation cohort in a later analysis, because that analysis had no HLA typing for the cohort. A later analysis found that TCRs clustered in the first cohort also tended to co-occur in the roughly 120 validation repertoires, with roughly 95% of cluster scores above 0.

To prepare the library, the immunoSEQ multiplex PCR assay was applied. The original pipeline was this. To diagnose cytomegalovirus status from the catalog of TCR beta chain sequences, a statistical classification framework was built. TCRdb retrieved this table from immuneACCESS and kept in-frame rearrangements only. Not all clones are present; in checked studies, unresolved V genes account for under half, and no reason is known for the remainder. V, J and clone size derive from that table, while D and trimming were established from the DNA sequence. Here the sample has approximately 160,000 clones; about 90% occur a single time. 3% of the sample goes to the ten largest clones. Remarks on this clone: Its antigen target is currently unknown. It has no much larger one-base neighbor in the sample; base qualities were not kept.

The germline V gene supplies CDR1 MRHNA and CDR2 SNTAGT. Trimming takes 5 bases off V and 1 base off J; junction bases not matched to a gene: 2. The CDR3 runs 15 residues from the cysteine to the phenylalanine. Only CDR3 DNA remains: 45 bases, in frame from the first base. Separate from the roughly 650-subject first cohort, the validation cohort of 120 subjects was the group to which the donors belonged. The sample was PBMCs. The V and J segments used are TRBV6-4 and TRBJ2-7; TRBD2 fits 13 bases in the junction. This TCR was sampled from a woman in her late teens or twenties in good health and CMV-seropositive. The base sequence is TGTGCCAGCAGTCGACTAGCGGGGGGATCCTACGAGCAGTACTTC. Its protein reads: CASSRLAGGSYEQYF.